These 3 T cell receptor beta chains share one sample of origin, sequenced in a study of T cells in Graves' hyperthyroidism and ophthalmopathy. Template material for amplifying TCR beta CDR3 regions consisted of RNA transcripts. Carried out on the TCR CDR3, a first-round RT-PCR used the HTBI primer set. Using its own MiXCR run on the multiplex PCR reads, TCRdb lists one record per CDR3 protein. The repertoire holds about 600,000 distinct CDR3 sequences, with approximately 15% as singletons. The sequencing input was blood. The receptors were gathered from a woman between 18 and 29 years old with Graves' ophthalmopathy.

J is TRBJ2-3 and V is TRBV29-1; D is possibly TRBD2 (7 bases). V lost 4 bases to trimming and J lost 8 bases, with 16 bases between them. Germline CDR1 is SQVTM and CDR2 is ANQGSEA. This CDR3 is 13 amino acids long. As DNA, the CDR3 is TGCAGCGTTGGTCAGGGAGGGGGAGGTACGCAGTATTTT. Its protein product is CSVGQGGGGTQYF.

CDR3 DNA: TGCAGTGCTAGGAAATACGCGGGACAGGGGGCCCCCAATGAGCAGTTCTTC. Translating gives CSARKYAGQGAPNEQFF. V gene TRBV20-1 combines with J gene TRBJ2-1; TRBD1 matches at 12 bases. Germline CDR1 is DFQATT and CDR2 is SNEGSKA (reference sequence). The CDR3 sequence is 17 residues long. With 3 bases clipped from V and 6 bases from J, the junction kept 12 bases outside the gene matches.

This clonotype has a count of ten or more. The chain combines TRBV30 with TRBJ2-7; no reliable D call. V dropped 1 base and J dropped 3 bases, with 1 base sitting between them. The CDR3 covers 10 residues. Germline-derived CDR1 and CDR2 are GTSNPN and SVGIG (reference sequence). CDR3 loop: CAWSDYEQYF. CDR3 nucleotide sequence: TGTGCCTGGAGTGACTACGAGCAGTACTTC.